The 22 T cell receptor beta chains below all came from one sample that was sequenced in a study of cytomegalovirus exposure and HLA in healthy donors. PCR amplification relied on 60 Vbeta primers (plus 13 Jbeta primers). The data were produced by immunoSEQ multiplex PCR, yet TCRdb's version contains in-frame clones alone and is incomplete. The sample holds under 200,000 clones, 70% to 80% seen once. The sequenced sample was PBMCs. The receptors shown here come from a man aged 35 to 55 in good health and CMV-seronegative.

This chain connects TRBV7-9 to TRBJ1-1, with D possibly being TRBD1 (6 bases). CDR1 and CDR2 (germline): SEHNR, FQNEAQ (reference sequence). The ends were cut back, 4 bases at V and 1 base at J, with 25 bases in the middle. This CDR3 has 19 amino acids. The CDR3 DNA reads as TGTGCCAGCAGCTCCCGAGAATCGAACAGGGACGAGGCGAACACTGAAGCTTTCTTT. As protein: CASSSRESNRDEANTEAFF.

The V gene is TRBV9, the J gene TRBJ2-1; 9 nucleotides agree with TRBD2. Germline lookup yields CDR1 SGDLS and CDR2 YYNGEE. Trimming took 4 bases from V and 0 from J; bases not matched to a gene: 8. This CDR3 comprises 17 residues. DNA for the CDR3: TGTGCCAGCAGCCTAAGGACTAGCGTAAGCTCCTACAATGAGCAGTTCTTC. Protein product: CASSLRTSVSSYNEQFF.

In this sample, this clone turned up once. CDR3: CASSRDSEDTGELFF. CDR3 nucleotides: TGTGCCAGCAGCCGGGACTCGGAGGACACCGGGGAGCTGTTTTTT. V gene TRBV5-4 combines with J gene TRBJ2-2, with a weak D call TRBD2 (6 bases). The CDR3 has 15 residues. Germline values: CDR1 SGHNT, CDR2 YYREEE (reference sequence). Trimming took 4 bases from V and 3 from J, leaving 13 bases between them.

The chain uses TRBV6-1 and TRBJ1-5; 8 bases fit TRBD1. Germline V gene sequence: CDR1 MNHNS, CDR2 SASEGT. There are 15 residues in the CDR3. V was clipped by 3 bases and J by 6 bases; unmatched bases: 7. The CDR3 DNA is TGTGCCAGCAGTGAGGGTACAGGGGGTTCTCAGCCCCAGCATTTT. This translates into CASSEGTGGSQPQHF.

CDR3 sequence reads: CASSGTRVSIEQYF. CDR3 DNA sequence: TGTGCCAGCAGCGGGACTAGGGTTTCCATCGAGCAGTACTTC. V gene TRBV6-5 combines with J gene TRBJ2-7; 8 nucleotides agree with TRBD2. Germline-derived CDR1 and CDR2 are MNHEY and SVGAGI. The junction had 10 bases not matched to a gene; V was cut back by 6 bases and J by 6 bases. This CDR3 has 14 residues.

The CDR3 coding sequence is TGCAGCGTTGACATTAGGACTAGCGGAACCTACGAGCAGTACTTC. The encoded protein is CSVDIRTSGTYEQYF. V usage is TRBV29-1 and J usage is TRBJ2-7; 10 bases are a match to TRBD2. The CDR3 loop spans 15 amino acids. Looked up from germline, CDR1 is SQVTM and CDR2 is ANQGSEA. J lost 2 bases, V lost 3 bases, and 7 bases had no gene match.

The rearrangement uses TRBV28 and TRBJ1-5; 8 bases map to TRBD1. CDR1 is MDHEN, CDR2 SYDVKM, per germline. The V segment lost 6 bases and the J segment 6 bases; nucleotides outside the gene matches: 10. This CDR3 is 15 amino acids long. The CDR3 coding sequence is TGTGCCAGCAGCCCGGACAGGGATGGAGCTCAGCCCCAGCATTTT. Translation: CASSPDRDGAQPQHF.

The rearrangement joins TRBV29-1 to TRBJ2-5; 7 bases line up with TRBD2. Germline V lookup: CDR1 SQVTM, CDR2 ANQGSEA. Trimming cost V 8 bases and J 5 bases; bases outside gene matches: 14. The CDR3 runs 14 residues. Here the CDR3 reads CSSLGLTQRETQYF. CDR3 DNA sequence: TGCAGCTCGTTGGGACTAACCCAAAGGGAGACCCAGTACTTC.

V is TRBV5-1 and J is TRBJ2-1; 12 bases agree with TRBD2. Trimming removed 4 bases from V and 5 bases from J; junction bases left unmatched: 4. CDR1 is SGHRS and CDR2 is YFSETQ in the germline V gene. The CDR3 consists of 15 residues. The CDR3 DNA reads as TGCGCCAGCAGCCCCGGACTAGCGGGACACAATGAGCAGTTCTTC. Translation gives CASSPGLAGHNEQFF.

V is TRBV5-6 and J is TRBJ2-1; 12 positions match TRBD2. This CDR3 contains 15 residues. CDR1 SGHDT and CDR2 YYEEEE come from the germline V gene. V lost 1 base to trimming and J lost 9 bases; unmatched junction nucleotides: 5. The CDR3 region has the DNA TGTGCCAGCAGCTTGATGTCTAGCGGGAGGGTTGAGCAGTTCTTC. Amino acid sequence: CASSLMSSGRVEQFF.

The DNA of the CDR3 is TGTGCCAGCATCCTCCGGACAGCGTACTACACAGATACGCAGTATTTT. Translated: CASILRTAYYTDTQYF. The chain joins TRBV5-4 to TRBJ2-3, with D possibly being TRBD1 (6 bases). Trimming took 6 bases from V and 2 from J, leaving 19 bases between them. Germline assignment: CDR1 SGHNT and CDR2 YYREEE (reference sequence). The CDR3 contains 16 residues.

The genes are TRBV7-2 and TRBJ2-7; 14 bases are shared with TRBD2. After removal of 5 bases from V and 4 bases from J, the junction contained 7 bases not matched to a gene. This CDR3 region has 16 residues. Germline lookup yields CDR1 SGHTA and CDR2 FQGNSA. The CDR3 protein is CASSPMGTSGRYEQYF. The CDR3 DNA reads TGTGCCAGCAGCCCTATGGGGACTAGCGGGAGATACGAGCAGTACTTC.

This chain joins TRBV27 and TRBJ1-6; D possibly corresponds to TRBD1 (6 bases). This CDR3 is built from 14 residues. Trimming stripped 6 bases from V and 7 bases from J, with 13 bases between. Germline V gene lookup returns CDR1 MNHEY and CDR2 SMNVEV (reference sequence). The chain's CDR3 is CASRPGVWNSPLHF. In DNA form, the CDR3 reads TGTGCCAGCAGGCCAGGGGTATGGAATTCACCCCTCCACTTT.

The chain carries TRBV7-8 and TRBJ2-1; D gene ambiguous. CDR1 is SGHVS, CDR2 FQNEAQ, per germline. The CDR3 is made up of 12 amino acids. Trimming cost V 2 bases and J 6 bases, with 5 bases left between them. The CDR3 here is CASSLTLNEQFF. The DNA for the CDR3 is TGTGCCAGCAGCTTAACTCTCAATGAGCAGTTCTTC.

The chain carries TRBV5-1 and TRBJ1-1, with D maybe TRBD1 (5 bases). With 7 bases removed from V and 0 bases from J, the gap between germline ends came to 10 bases. CDR1 is SGHRS and CDR2 is YFSETQ in the germline V gene. This CDR3 comprises 13 residues. Here the CDR3 reads CASSQGMNTEAFF. CDR3 sequence (DNA): TGCGCCAGCTCGCAGGGAATGAACACTGAAGCTTTCTTT.

This clone appeared a single time. This chain uses TRBV5-6 with TRBJ2-1, with 9 bases aligning to TRBD2. The J segment lost 4 bases and the V segment lost 1 base, leaving 3 bases of the junction unmatched. Germline CDR1 SGHDT, CDR2 YYEEEE. The CDR3 contains 15 residues. In DNA form, the CDR3 reads TGTGCCAGCAGCTTGTTGCTAGCGGGGTACAATGAGCAGTTCTTC. Its protein is CASSLLLAGYNEQFF.

A remark on this clone: Other DNA sequences in the same sample also yield this CDR3. The chain is built from TRBV29-1 and TRBJ1-1; TRBD1 aligns across 11 bases. V shed 3 bases and J 4 bases; nucleotides not matched to a gene: 7. Germline values: CDR1 SQVTM, CDR2 ANQGSEA. The CDR3 sequence is 15 residues long. The CDR3 spells CSVEGTGGGGTEAFF. The DNA of the CDR3 is TGCAGCGTTGAGGGGACAGGGGGTGGCGGCACTGAAGCTTTCTTT.

The chain carries TRBV4-1 and TRBJ2-7, with 7 bases aligning to TRBD1. The V gene's germline CDR1 is MGHRA and CDR2 YSYEKL. V lost 1 base, J lost 5 bases, and 8 bases stayed unmatched. The CDR3 extends over 15 amino acids. CDR3 bases: TGCGCCAGCAGCCAAGCGGCGACAGGGTACCACGAGCAGTACTTC. It codes for CASSQAATGYHEQYF.

The genes are TRBV5-5 and TRBJ2-7; TRBD2 aligns across 8 bases. Germline V gene data show CDR1 as SGHKS and CDR2 as YYEKEE (reference sequence). The ends lost 2 bases at V and 1 base at J; junction bases unmatched: 2. The CDR3 covers 14 residues. In nucleotides, the CDR3 is TGTGCCAGCAGCTTCGGGGGGGAGTCCTACGAGCAGTACTTC. It is translated as CASSFGGESYEQYF.

This clone came up once. V usage is TRBV11-2 and J usage is TRBJ2-5; D ambiguous. V lost 5 bases and J lost 5, with 15 bases in between. Germline CDR1 reads SGHAT; CDR2 reads FQNNGV. The CDR3 has 14 amino acids. CDR3 loop: CASSTLGLTETQYF. CDR3 bases: TGTGCCAGCAGCACACTGGGCTTGACGGAGACCCAGTACTTC. The whole variable domain, filled in from reference TRBV11-2 and TRBJ2-5, reads EAGVAQSPRYKIIEKRQSVAFWCNPISGHATLYWYQQILGQGPKLLIQFQNNGVVDDSQLPKDRFSAERLKGVDSTLKIQPAKLEDSAVYLCASSTLGLTETQYFGPGTRLLVL.

The chain recombines TRBV21-1 with TRBJ2-3; the table names TRBD2, a call not compared with the DNA. TRBV21-1 is reported as a pseudogene. This CDR3 comprises 16 residues. This CDR3 is CASSKDLAGGTDTQYF. The CDR3 DNA sequence: TGTGCCAGCAGCAAAGATCTAGCGGGCGGCACAGATACGCAGTATTTT.

The DNA of the CDR3 is TGTGCCAGTAGTCCCAAGACACCTCTCGTACAGTTCTTC. Its translation is CASSPKTPLVQFF. The rearrangement joins TRBV19 to TRBJ2-1; no reliable D call. The germline V gene encodes CDR1 LNHDA and CDR2 SQIVND (reference sequence). V was trimmed by 5 bases and J by 13 bases, leaving 18 bases between them. CDR3 size: 13 residues.